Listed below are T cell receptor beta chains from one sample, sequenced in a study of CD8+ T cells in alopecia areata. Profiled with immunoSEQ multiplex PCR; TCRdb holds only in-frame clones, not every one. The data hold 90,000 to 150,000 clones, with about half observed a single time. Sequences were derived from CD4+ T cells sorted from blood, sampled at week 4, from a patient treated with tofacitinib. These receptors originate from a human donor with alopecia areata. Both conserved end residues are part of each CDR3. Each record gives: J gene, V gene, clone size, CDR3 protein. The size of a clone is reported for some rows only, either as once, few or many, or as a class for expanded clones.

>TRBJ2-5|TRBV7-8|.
CASSLPRDRGREETQYF
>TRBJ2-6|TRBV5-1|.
CASSFQFSSGANVLTF
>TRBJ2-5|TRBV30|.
CAWSGVSQETQYF
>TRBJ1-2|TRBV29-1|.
CSDKGSLNYGYTF
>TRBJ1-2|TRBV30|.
CAWSVPGLGYGYTF
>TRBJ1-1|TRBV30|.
CAWTRVRANTEAFF
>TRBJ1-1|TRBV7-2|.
CASSSTTEAFF
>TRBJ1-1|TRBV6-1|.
CALTLATGGGTEAFF
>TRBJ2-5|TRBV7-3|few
CASSLGPQETQYF
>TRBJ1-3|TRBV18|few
CASSWDTGNTIYF
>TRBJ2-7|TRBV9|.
CASSVDLFGYEQYF
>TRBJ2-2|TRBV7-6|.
CASSSQGARGTGELFF
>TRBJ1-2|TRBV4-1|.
CASSDPGTGAYGYTF
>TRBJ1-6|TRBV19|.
CASSTGGGNSPLHF
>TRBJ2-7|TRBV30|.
CAWRSTGRREQYF
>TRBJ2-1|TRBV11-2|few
CASSSSTAYNEQFF
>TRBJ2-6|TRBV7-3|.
CASSSIPGANVLTF
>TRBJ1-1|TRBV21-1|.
CASSKDQCGGPALNTEAFF
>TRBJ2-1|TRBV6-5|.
CASSYDRAVGNEQFF
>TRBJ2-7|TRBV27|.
CASSSPRTSGGYEQYF
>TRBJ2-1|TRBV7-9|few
CASRGSRISGDYNEQFF
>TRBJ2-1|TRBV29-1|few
CSVGQGKDEQFF
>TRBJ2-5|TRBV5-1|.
CASSLGTSGGHETQYF
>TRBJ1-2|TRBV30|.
CAWSVLGSSSYGYTF
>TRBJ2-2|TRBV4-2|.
CASSSTGTSSTGELFF
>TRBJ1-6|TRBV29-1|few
CSVWTGRGDSPLHF
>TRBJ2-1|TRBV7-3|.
CASSPSGERYNEQFF
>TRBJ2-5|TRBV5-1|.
CASRISSSEETQYF
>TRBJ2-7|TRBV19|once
CASSGKGTGDYEQYF
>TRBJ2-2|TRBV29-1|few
CSVERAFGSTGELFF
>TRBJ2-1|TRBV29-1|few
CSVQRVVVYEQFF
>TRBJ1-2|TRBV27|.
CASSLKRGLGYGYTF
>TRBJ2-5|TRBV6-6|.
CASLEASGAKETQYF
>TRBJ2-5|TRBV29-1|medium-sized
CSVAQGFRETQYF
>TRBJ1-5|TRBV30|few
CAWSPGRVNQPQHF
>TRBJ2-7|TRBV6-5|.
CASRSDDRGVYEQYF
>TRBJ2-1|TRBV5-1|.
CASSPQEGRNEQFF
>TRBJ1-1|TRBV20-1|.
CSATKDTEAFF
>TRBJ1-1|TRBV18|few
CASSPRRGWEMNTEAFF
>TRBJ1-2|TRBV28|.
CASTPTLGNYGYTF